Shown below are 32 T cell receptor beta chains from a single sample sequenced in a study of blood T cells in healthy people across ages. Next came a second PCR, run for about 7 to 12 cycles, which used a sample-barcoded 5' primer along with a J-beta primer mix. TCRdb reprocessed the 5' RACE reads via MiXCR and lists one record per CDR3 protein. Of some 790,000 distinct CDR3 sequences in the sample, more than 25% were seen once. Sequencing was performed on blood. These receptor sequences come from an elderly woman in good health.

V and J are TRBV7-8 and TRBJ2-7; D is uncertain. The CDR3 consists of 13 residues. The V end was cut by 6 bases, the J end by 0 bases, with 9 bases between. CDR1 and CDR2 (germline): SGHVS, FQNEAQ. For the CDR3, the DNA is TGTGCCAGCAGGAAGGGCGACTCCTACGAGCAGTACTTC. It codes for CASRKGDSYEQYF.

A word on this clonotype: One junction end does not reproduce the germline sequence, and a read error may be involved. V and J are TRBV7-2 and TRBJ1-2; possibly TRBD1 for D (5 bases). The CDR3 has 14 amino acids. CDR1 and CDR2 (germline): SGHTA, FQGNSA. DNA for the CDR3: TGTACAGCCCCGCTTCGGGGGTCCAACTATGGCCACACCTTC. It encodes CTAPLRGSNYGHTF.

This clonotype appeared a few times. This chain joins TRBV7-9 and TRBJ1-4; the match to TRBD1 covers 8 bases. J was trimmed by 5 bases and V by 1 base; bases with no gene match: 3. Germline-derived CDR1 and CDR2 are SEHNR and FQNEAQ (reference sequence). This CDR3 spans 15 amino acids. CDR3 nucleotides: TGTGCCAGCAGCTTAGTGACAGGGGAGAATGAAAAACTGTTTTTT. Translation: CASSLVTGENEKLFF.

The genes are TRBV5-6 and TRBJ2-1; D tentatively reads TRBD1 or TRBD2 (5 bases each). V was shortened by 3 bases and J by 7 bases, with 11 bases between the two germline ends. There are 13 residues in the CDR3. Germline CDR1 and CDR2: SGHDT and YYEEEE. The CDR3 sequence is CASSSGTVNEQFF. CDR3 coding DNA: TGTGCCAGCAGCTCCGGGACGGTTAATGAGCAGTTCTTC.

This clonotype was observed a few times. Just one base apart from a much larger clone, this may be a read error. The chain combines TRBV5-6 with TRBJ2-7; the D call may be TRBD1 or TRBD2 (6 bases each). Germline V gene sequence: CDR1 SGHDT, CDR2 YYEEEE. The length of the CDR3 is 17 residues. Trimming stripped 2 bases from V and 7 bases from J, with 25 bases between. Written as DNA, the CDR3 is TGTGCCAGCAGCTTAAAGGAAGGCGGGACAAGTGCCTGGGAGCAGTACTTC. Its translation is CASSLKEGGTSAWEQYF. Based on the CDR3 plus reference TRBV5-6 and TRBJ2-7, the full variable domain is DAGVTQSPTHLIKTRGQQVTLRCSPKSGHDTVSWYQQALGQGPQFIFQYYEEEERQRGNFPDRFSGHQFPNYSSELNVNALLLGDSALYLCASSLKEGGTSAWEQYFGPGTRLTVT.

This clonotype was found many times. The J gene is TRBJ2-1, the V gene TRBV30; weak D call: TRBD2 (6 bases). CDR3 length: 14 amino acids. The V gene lost 0 bases and the J gene lost 4 bases, with 10 bases spanning the gap. In germline, CDR1 is GTSNPN, CDR2 SVGIG (reference sequence). The CDR3 protein is CAWSVSSDYNEQFF. The DNA of the CDR3 is TGTGCCTGGAGTGTCTCTAGCGATTACAATGAGCAGTTCTTC.

The sample holds many counts of this clonotype. V usage is TRBV6-2 or TRBV6-3 and J usage is TRBJ2-7, with TRBD2 matching over 8 bases. The V gene's germline CDR1 is MNHEY and CDR2 SVGEGT. The CDR3 runs to 16 residues. Trimming cost V 2 bases and J 0 bases; bases outside gene matches: 6. The CDR3 region has the DNA TGTGCCAGCAGTTACCAGACTAGCGTGAGCTCCTACGAGCAGTACTTC. Translation gives CASSYQTSVSSYEQYF.

This clonotype was seen a handful of times. The gene calls are TRBV25-1 and TRBJ1-2, with 9 bases identical to TRBD1. Germline loops: CDR1 MGHDK, CDR2 SYGVNS. This CDR3 comprises 17 residues. After removal of 2 bases from V and 6 bases from J, the junction contained 13 bases not matched to a gene. CDR3 coding DNA: TGTGCCAGCAGTGAAAAGGGGACAGGGACAGGGAAAAATGGCTACACCTTC. Translation gives CASSEKGTGTGKNGYTF.

This clonotype was recorded at least ten times. V and J are TRBV6-6 and TRBJ2-3, with a weak D call TRBD1 (6 bases). CDR1 and CDR2 (germline): MNHNY, SVGAGI (reference sequence). The CDR3 is 14 residues long. Deletions cut 6 bases from V and 2 bases from J, with 12 bases between. The CDR3: CASRSTGNTDTQYF. The CDR3, as DNA: TGTGCCAGCAGATCGACAGGTAACACAGATACGCAGTATTTT.

The chain recombines TRBV20-1 with TRBJ1-5, with D possibly matching TRBD1 (5 bases). This CDR3 region has 16 residues. Germline V gene data show CDR1 as DFQATT and CDR2 as SNEGSKA (reference sequence). Trimming removed 3 bases at V and 0 bases at J, with 15 bases between. The DNA of the CDR3 is TGCAGTGCTAGGAGGGACGGCCCTTTTAGCAATCAGCCCCAGCATTTT. As protein: CSARRDGPFSNQPQHF.

This clonotype was detected ten times or more. The chain uses TRBV2 and TRBJ2-7; a possible D gene is TRBD1 (6 bases). Looked up from germline, CDR1 is SNHLY and CDR2 is FYNNEI. This CDR3 contains 12 residues. Between the trimmed V and J ends, which lost 8 bases and 5 bases, there was a span of 13 bases. The CDR3 loop reads CASREQGHEQYF. DNA of the CDR3: TGTGCCAGCCGAGAACAGGGACACGAGCAGTACTTC.

The rearrangement joins TRBV30 to TRBJ2-3, with D possibly matching TRBD2 (6 bases). The length of the CDR3 is 13 residues. Germline assignment: CDR1 GTSNPN and CDR2 SVGIG (reference sequence). Trimming removed 3 bases from V and 14 bases from J, with 21 bases in between. This CDR3 is CAWRHPPGATPYF. Written as DNA, the CDR3 is TGTGCCTGGAGGCACCCCCCGGGAGCCACCCCGTATTTT.

This clonotype showed up just a few times. This CDR3 is CASSQRGQVEAFF. In nucleotides, the CDR3 is TGTGCCAGCAGCCAGCGTGGACAGGTCGAAGCTTTCTTT. The chain combines TRBV3-1 with TRBJ1-1, with TRBD1 matching 7 bases. Germline V gene lookup returns CDR1 LGHDT and CDR2 YNNKEL (reference sequence). Trimming cost V 3 bases and J 8 bases; bases outside gene matches: 6. The CDR3 runs to 13 residues. The full variable domain, in which reference TRBV3-1 and TRBJ1-1 provide the parts outside the CDR3, is DTAVSQTPKYLVTQMGNDKSIKCEQNLGHDTMYWYKQDSKKFLKIMFSYNNKELIINETVPNRFSPKSPDKAHLNLHINSLELGDSAVYFCASSQRGQVEAFFGQGTRLTVV.

Written as DNA, the CDR3 is TGTGCCAGCAGCTTAGGACAAACCGGGACACCTCGAAGGGGGACTGAAGCTTTCTTT. Translated: CASSLGQTGTPRRGTEAFF. The rearrangement uses TRBV11-2 and TRBJ1-1, with D perhaps TRBD1 (6 bases). Per germline, CDR1 SGHAT and CDR2 FQNNGV. The ends were cut back, 1 base at V and 5 bases at J, with 26 bases in the middle. CDR3 length equals 19 residues.

The sample holds many counts of this clonotype. The chain links TRBV20-1 to TRBJ1-2; D may be TRBD1 (6 bases). The CDR3 has 13 amino acids. From germline, CDR1 is DFQATT and CDR2 SNEGSKA (reference sequence). V was cut by 1 base and J by 4 bases, with 10 bases left in between. The CDR3 DNA is TGCAGTGCTAGAGGACAGGCCGGCTATGGCTACACCTTC. This gives the protein CSARGQAGYGYTF.

Points on this clonotype: The germline gene is not matched at one end of the junction; a read error may be the cause. The chain uses TRBV20-1 and TRBJ1-2; possibly TRBD1 for D (5 bases). The CDR3 runs 14 residues. Germline V gene sequence: CDR1 DFQATT, CDR2 SNEGSKA (reference sequence). Here the CDR3 DNA reads TGCAGTGCTAGAGATCAAGGGGCGAGCTATGGCTGCACCTTC. Protein sequence: CSARDQGASYGCTF.

This clonotype was detected only a few times. A much larger clone sits a single nucleotide away, making a read error possible. The gene calls are TRBV7-6 and TRBJ2-5; D is ambiguous. V was trimmed by 1 base and J by 11 bases, leaving 17 bases between them. Germline V gene sequence: CDR1 SGHVS, CDR2 FNYEAQ. The CDR3 runs to 14 residues. This chain's CDR3 is CASSLGPDRNEQYF. DNA of the CDR3: TGTGCCAGCAGCTTAGGGCCCGATCGTAATGAGCAGTACTTC.

This clonotype was seen a few times. The chain combines TRBV6-1 with TRBJ2-7; no reliable D call. The CDR3 spans 13 residues. Germline V lookup: CDR1 MNHNS, CDR2 SASEGT. V lost 8 bases and J lost 3, with 14 bases in between. CDR3 amino acids: CASSSGPCYEQYF. For the CDR3, the DNA is TGTGCCAGCTCCTCCGGGCCCTGCTACGAGCAGTACTTC.

As concerns this clonotype: Just one base apart from a much larger clone, this may be a read error. The CDR3 DNA is TGTGCCGGCAGGACAGGGGAAGGTCAGCCCCAGCATTTT. This sequence encodes CAGRTGEGQPQHF. The chain combines TRBV6-6 with TRBJ1-5; 9 nucleotides align to TRBD1. The CDR3 contains 13 residues. CDR1 is MNHNY and CDR2 is SVGAGI in the germline V gene (reference sequence).

This chain uses TRBV5-1 with TRBJ2-3, with 7 bases lining up with TRBD2. The germline gives CDR1 SGHRS, CDR2 YFSETQ. V gave up 4 bases and J gave up 4 bases; unmatched junction bases: 6. The CDR3 contains 14 residues. CDR3 region: CASSPGLDPDTQYF. The DNA for the CDR3 is TGCGCCAGCAGCCCAGGACTAGATCCAGATACGCAGTATTTT.

Ten or more counts support this clonotype. This chain links TRBV6-5 with TRBJ1-2; 8 nucleotides agree with TRBD1. CDR3 size: 17 residues. Unmatched junction bases numbered 13, after V lost 7 bases and J lost 0 bases. Germline-derived CDR1 and CDR2 are MNHEY and SVGAGI. CDR3 nucleotide sequence: TGTGCCAGCACCAGGGGAGGCAGGGGGCATTCTAACTATGGCTACACCTTC. The encoded protein is CASTRGGRGHSNYGYTF.

The sample holds many counts of this clonotype. The rearrangement links TRBV6-2 or TRBV6-3 to TRBJ1-1, with TRBD1 as a possible D gene (5 bases). The CDR3 runs 14 residues. Germline CDR1 is MNHEY and CDR2 is SVGEGT. V was shortened by 6 bases and J by 1 base, with 12 bases between the two germline ends. CDR3 residues: CASRTHGGNTEAFF. In DNA, the CDR3 is TGTGCCAGCAGAACACATGGGGGGAACACTGAAGCTTTCTTT.

This clonotype was seen many times. The chain carries TRBV28 and TRBJ2-1, with D perhaps matching TRBD1 or TRBD2 (6 bases each). V lost 5 bases and J 7 bases, leaving 18 bases between the germline ends. CDR1 is MDHEN and CDR2 is SYDVKM in the germline V gene. CDR3 length equals 15 residues. CDR3 region: CASSDGGPRANEQFF. The CDR3 DNA follows: TGTGCCAGCAGTGACGGGGGCCCCCGGGCGAATGAGCAGTTCTTC.

Concerning this clonotype: A read error may be the cause here, since a much bigger clone is one base away. This chain links TRBV4-1 with TRBJ1-5, with TRBD1 identical over 8 bases. J lost 6 bases, V lost 4 bases, and 11 bases had no gene match. The CDR3 spans 16 residues. The germline gives CDR1 MGHRA, CDR2 YSYEKL. The DNA for the CDR3 is TGCGCCAGCAGCCGTTCCGCGACAGGGGATAGTCAGCCCCAGCATTTT. Translation: CASSRSATGDSQPQHF.

At least ten counts were recorded for this clonotype. The chain uses TRBV2 and TRBJ2-7; D is unclear. The CDR3 contains 12 residues. Germline values: CDR1 SNHLY, CDR2 FYNNEI. The V gene lost 1 base and the J gene lost 9 bases, with 10 bases spanning the gap. CDR3 nucleotide sequence: TGTGCCAGCAGTGAAGTAGAGGTCCGGCAGTACTTC. It encodes CASSEVEVRQYF. Looking up the rest from reference TRBV2 and TRBJ2-7 gives the full variable domain: EPEVTQTPSHQVTQMGQEVILRCVPISNHLYFYWYRQILGQKVEFLVSFYNNEISEKSEIFDDQFSVERPDGSNFTLKIRSTKLEDSAMYFCASSEVEVRQYFGPGTRLTVT.

V gene TRBV5-1 combines with J gene TRBJ1-1, with TRBD1 matching 7 bases. V gave up 3 bases and J gave up 3 bases; unmatched junction bases: 5. Per the germline V gene, CDR1 is SGHRS and CDR2 is YFSETQ. The CDR3 spans 14 residues. In DNA, the CDR3 is TGCGCCAGCAGCTCGACAGGGACGCACACTGAAGCTTTCTTT. This sequence encodes CASSSTGTHTEAFF. The full variable domain, rest sourced from reference TRBV5-1 and TRBJ1-1, is KAGVTQTPRYLIKTRGQQVTLSCSPISGHRSVSWYQQTPGQGLQFLFEYFSETQRNKGNFPGRFSGRQFSNSRSEMNVSTLELGDSALYLCASSSTGTHTEAFFGQGTRLTVV.

This clonotype was seen at least ten times. This clone may be a read error of a much larger clone one base away. The chain recombines TRBV24-1 with TRBJ2-5; D unresolved. V shed 4 bases and J shed 5 bases, with 10 bases lying between them. The CDR3 has 13 amino acids. Germline V CDR1 and CDR2: KGHDR, SFDVKD. The CDR3 loop is CATSEGYRETQYF. The CDR3 coding sequence is TGTGCCACCAGTGAGGGGTATCGCGAGACCCAGTACTTC.

This clonotype has a single count. The rearrangement links TRBV6-5 to TRBJ2-2; unclear D gene. In germline, CDR1 is MNHEY, CDR2 SVGAGI. The CDR3 loop spans 17 amino acids. Trimming removed 0 bases from V and 4 bases from J, with 15 bases in between. This CDR3 is CASSYSRWKALTGELFF. The DNA of the CDR3 is TGTGCCAGCAGTTACTCGAGGTGGAAAGCGCTCACCGGGGAGCTGTTTTTT.

There are many counts of this clonotype. This chain connects TRBV29-1 to TRBJ1-2, with a possible D match to TRBD1 (5 bases). The CDR3 length is 13 residues. Germline CDR1 is SQVTM and CDR2 is ANQGSEA. V dropped 0 bases and J dropped 8 bases, with 13 bases sitting between them. The CDR3 is CSVEEAPGEGYTF. The CDR3 region has the DNA TGCAGCGTTGAAGAGGCCCCGGGGGAGGGCTACACCTTC.

This chain links TRBV6-5 with TRBJ2-2; weak D call: TRBD2 (5 bases). Germline assignment: CDR1 MNHEY and CDR2 SVGAGI. With 10 bases removed from V and 4 bases from J, the gap between germline ends came to 16 bases. The CDR3 covers 14 residues. The CDR3, as DNA: TGTGCCACCAGCGGTCTAGTGAGCACCGGGGAGCTGTTTTTT. Translating gives CATSGLVSTGELFF.

Ten or more counts support this clonotype. The chain couples TRBV24-1 to TRBJ2-5; 8 positions match TRBD1. The CDR3 has 13 amino acids. The germline CDR1 and CDR2 sequences are KGHDR and SFDVKD. Trimming removed 6 bases from V and 5 bases from J; junction bases left unmatched: 4. This CDR3 reads CATSQGAVETQYF. CDR3 nucleotides: TGTGCCACCAGTCAGGGGGCGGTGGAGACCCAGTACTTC.

A word on this clonotype: One base away lies a much larger clone, so this may be a sequencing read error. This rearrangement joins TRBV2 to TRBJ2-3; D is undetermined. Germline loops: CDR1 SNHLY, CDR2 FYNNEI. Trimming removed 7 bases from V and 2 bases from J, with 10 bases in between. The length of the CDR3 is 13 residues. In nucleotides, the CDR3 is TGTGCCAGCACGATGGTTCACACAGATACGCAGTATTTT. Translating it yields CASTMVHTDTQYF. The complete variable domain, with remaining parts taken from reference TRBV2 and TRBJ2-3, reads EPEVTQTPSHQVTQMGQEVILRCVPISNHLYFYWYRQILGQKVEFLVSFYNNEISEKSEIFDDQFSVERPDGSNFTLKIRSTKLEDSAMYFCASTMVHTDTQYFGPGTRLTVL.